The 14 T cell receptor beta chains below come from one sample, sequenced in a study of T-cell memory formation after mild COVID-19. One entry per CDR3 protein results from TCRdb running MiXCR on the 5' RACE reads. The sample yields 100,000 to 150,000 distinct CDR3 sequences, about 5.9% seen once. Input material: PBMCs or a T cell subset sorted from them (not recorded which). These receptors were obtained from an adult woman who had mild COVID-19 (a few samples of this study predate the infection). Cell type and time point are not known.

Many counts were recorded for this clonotype. J is TRBJ2-1 and V is TRBV4-3; 8 nucleotides agree with TRBD2. The germline V gene has CDR1 LGHNA and CDR2 YSLEER. There are 16 residues in the CDR3. After removal of 1 base from V and 9 bases from J, the junction contained 11 bases not matched to a gene. As DNA, the CDR3 is TGCGCCAGCAGCCAAGCTTCAAGGACTAGCCGAAGTGAGCAGTTCTTC. Translating it yields CASSQASRTSRSEQFF.

The chain combines TRBV5-1 with TRBJ2-1, with 8 positions matching TRBD2. Germline V lookup: CDR1 SGHRS, CDR2 YFSETQ. The CDR3 is 16 amino acids. The V segment lost 5 bases and the J segment 1 base; nucleotides outside the gene matches: 8. The CDR3 region is CASRPTSGLSYNEQFF. DNA of the CDR3: TGCGCCAGCAGACCTACTAGCGGCTTGTCCTACAATGAGCAGTTCTTC. Together with reference TRBV5-1 and TRBJ2-1, the CDR3 gives the full variable domain: KAGVTQTPRYLIKTRGQQVTLSCSPISGHRSVSWYQQTPGQGLQFLFEYFSETQRNKGNFPGRFSGRQFSNSRSEMNVSTLELGDSALYLCASRPTSGLSYNEQFFGPGTRLTVL.

Only a few counts were recorded for this clonotype. This chain joins TRBV2 and TRBJ2-2, with D maybe TRBD2 (6 bases). Germline CDR1 is SNHLY and CDR2 is FYNNEI. V was clipped by 4 bases and J by 6 bases, with 9 bases between them. CDR3 length: 13 residues. CDR3: CASSAREAGELFF. The CDR3, as DNA: TGTGCCAGCAGTGCCAGGGAGGCCGGGGAGCTGTTTTTT.

The V and J genes are TRBV12-3 or TRBV12-4 and TRBJ2-1, with D possibly TRBD1 on 5 matching bases. This CDR3 is built from 15 residues. V lost 6 bases to trimming and J lost 1 base, with 13 bases between them. The CDR3 spells CASRRYSGSYNEQFF. The CDR3 DNA reads as TGTGCCAGCAGGCGCTACTCAGGGTCCTACAATGAGCAGTTCTTC.

This clonotype was counted only a few times. The chain is built from TRBV4-1 and TRBJ2-5; 7 bases are a match to TRBD2. Germline V gives CDR1 MGHRA, CDR2 YSYEKL. This CDR3 has 14 amino acids. Trimming cost V 4 bases and J 3 bases; bases outside gene matches: 5. In nucleotides, the CDR3 is TGCGCCAGCAGCCGGGCAGGGAGGGAAGAGACCCAGTACTTC. It translates to CASSRAGREETQYF.

This clonotype was seen a handful of times. CDR3 amino acids: CASSPDRGVGYTF. Here the CDR3 DNA reads TGTGCCAGCTCACCAGACAGGGGGGTCGGCTACACCTTC. The chain couples TRBV18 to TRBJ1-2; 9 bases match TRBD1. Germline-derived CDR1 and CDR2 are KGHSH and LQKENI. The J segment lost 8 bases and the V segment lost 2 bases, leaving 3 bases of the junction unmatched. The CDR3 consists of 13 residues.

J is TRBJ2-1 and V is TRBV7-8; 13 positions match TRBD2. V shed 5 bases and J 6 bases; nucleotides not matched to a gene: 4. The germline CDR1 and CDR2 sequences are SGHVS and FQNEAQ. The CDR3 totals 15 residues. CDR3 coding DNA: TGTGCCAGCAGCCCCGGGACTAGCGGGACCAATGAGCAGTTCTTC. It translates to CASSPGTSGTNEQFF. Variable domain in full (rest from reference TRBV7-8 and TRBJ2-1): GAGVSQSPRYKVAKRGQDVALRCDPISGHVSLFWYQQALGQGPEFLTYFQNEAQLDKSGLPSDRFFAERPEGSVSTLKIQRTQQEDSAVYLCASSPGTSGTNEQFFGPGTRLTVL.

This clonotype was counted at least ten times. This chain joins TRBV14 and TRBJ2-7, with D possibly TRBD1 on 6 matching bases. This CDR3 comprises 14 residues. The germline V and J ends were trimmed by 4 bases and 2 bases, with 12 bases remaining between them. CDR1 and CDR2 from the germline V gene are SGHDN and FVKESK. The CDR3 DNA reads as TGTGCCAGCAGCCCCGACCGGGACACCTACGAGCAGTACTTC. Amino acid sequence: CASSPDRDTYEQYF. Full variable domain (missing parts from reference TRBV14 and TRBJ2-7): EAGVTQFPSHSVIEKGQTVTLRCDPISGHDNLYWYRRVMGKEIKFLLHFVKESKQDESGMPNNRFLAERTGGTYSTLKVQPAELEDSGVYFCASSPDRDTYEQYFGPGTRLTVT.

V usage is TRBV5-6 and J usage is TRBJ2-3; tentative D call: TRBD1 (5 bases). This CDR3 spans 15 amino acids. From germline, CDR1 is SGHDT and CDR2 YYEEEE. The V and J ends lost 4 bases and 0 bases respectively, with 12 bases between them. CDR3 in DNA: TGTGCCAGCAGCGGCCACAGGACCAGCACAGATACGCAGTATTTT. Translating it yields CASSGHRTSTDTQYF.

This clonotype was found a few times. The chain is built from TRBV4-1 and TRBJ1-3; 7 positions agree with TRBD1. Trimming cost V 2 bases and J 2 bases; bases outside gene matches: 9. There are 17 residues in the CDR3. The germline gives CDR1 MGHRA, CDR2 YSYEKL. The CDR3 DNA reads as TGCGCCAGCAGCCAATTCCGGGACAGTGAAGCTGGAAACACCATATATTTT. Its translation: CASSQFRDSEAGNTIYF.

At least ten counts were recorded for this clonotype. The chain is built from TRBV2 and TRBJ2-7; D ambiguous. V was trimmed by 1 base and J by 3 bases, leaving 7 bases between them. The CDR3 is made up of 13 amino acids. The germline V gene has CDR1 SNHLY and CDR2 FYNNEI. The CDR3 DNA sequence: TGTGCCAGCAGTGAAGTAATGATCTACGAGCAGTACTTC. It yields the protein CASSEVMIYEQYF.

This clonotype appeared a few times. The chain uses TRBV20-1 and TRBJ1-1; possible D gene TRBD1, 6 bases. CDR3 length: 14 amino acids. Trimming shortened V by 2 bases and J by 4 bases, and 14 bases separated the two germline ends. CDR1 is DFQATT and CDR2 is SNEGSKA in the germline V gene (reference sequence). CDR3 bases: TGCAGTGCTAGAATGGAGGGGGGGAGCACTGAAGCTTTCTTT. Its protein is CSARMEGGSTEAFF.

The chain is built from TRBV29-1 and TRBJ1-2; tentatively, D is TRBD1 (6 bases). The CDR3 is 12 amino acids. V lost 3 bases to trimming and J lost 8 bases, with 13 bases between them. Germline CDR1 is SQVTM and CDR2 is ANQGSEA. CDR3 sequence reads: CSVEMTGWGYTF. For the CDR3, the DNA is TGCAGCGTTGAGATGACAGGTTGGGGCTACACCTTC.

This clonotype was detected many times. V usage is TRBV4-2 and J usage is TRBJ2-7; no clear D gene. V shed 0 bases and J shed 9 bases, with 15 bases lying between them. Looked up from germline, CDR1 is LGHNA and CDR2 is YNFKEQ. This CDR3 has 14 amino acids. The CDR3 loop is CASSQDSGSMMQYF. CDR3 DNA sequence: TGTGCCAGCAGCCAAGATTCCGGATCGATGATGCAGTACTTC.